This T cell receptor beta chain was found in a study of blood T cell repertoires in COVID-19. About the research overall: The United States, Italy and Spain provided the acute and convalescent COVID-19 samples. Sources were T cells, B-cell-depleted T cells, or PBMCs; the material itself was cDNA or gDNA.

Germline CDR1 MNHEY, CDR2 SVGAGI. The CDR3 loop spans 13 amino acids. V shed 8 bases and J shed 7 bases, with 15 bases lying between them. Under the authors' procedure: Nucleated cell counts were estimated from reference gene primer amplification. Produced via immunoSEQ multiplex PCR; TCRdb's table is partial and in-frame only. D and trimming come from the DNA, and the V and J calls and clone size come from that table. Here the sample spans hundreds of thousands of clones, about 90% being singletons. This rearrangement joins TRBV6-5 to TRBJ1-3; D remains ambiguous. This TCR derives from a woman in her seventies with COVID-19, enrolled during active disease. The sample was peripheral blood. CDR3 DNA sequence: TGTGCCAGCTGGGAGGAATTTGGGAACACCATATATTTT. This encodes CASWEEFGNTIYF.